Listed below are T cell receptor beta chains from one sample, sequenced in a study of CD8 T cells in ankylosing spondylitis. TCRdb used MiXCR to reprocess the 5' RACE reads, holding one entry per CDR3 protein. The sample consists of roughly 160,000 distinct CDR3 sequences, approximately 9% of them appearing once. Sequenced material: blood, either unsorted or a sorted T cell fraction (not recorded which). The receptor set was obtained from a female donor with ankylosing spondylitis or in good health (not recorded which). Both conserved end residues are part of each CDR3. A D gene is named only where the DNA matches it firmly. Not every row has a clone size; where given, it reads once, few, many or a size class.

few	TRBJ2-7	TRBD2	TRBV4-3	CASSQLAGGPHEQYF	TGCGCCAGCAGCCAGTTAGCGGGAGGGCCCCACGAGCAGTACTTC
few	TRBJ2-7	TRBD2	TRBV2	CASSEGGVAYEQYF	TGTGCCAGCAGTGAGGGGGGGGTGGCCTACGAGCAGTACTTC
many	TRBJ1-5	TRBD1	TRBV4-2	CASSQPGQGNQPQHF	TGTGCCAGCAGCCAGCCGGGACAGGGGAATCAGCCCCAGCATTTT
few	TRBJ1-1	.	TRBV5-1	CASSSGQINTEAFF	TGCGCCAGCAGCTCCGGACAGATTAACACTGAAGCTTTCTTT
.	TRBJ2-2	TRBD1	TRBV15	CATRGQGAPGELFF	TGTGCCACTAGAGGACAGGGGGCGCCCGGGGAGCTGTTTTTT
.	TRBJ2-7	.	TRBV12-3/TRBV12-4	CASSYAGMRYEQYF	TGTGCCAGCAGCTACGCGGGGATGAGGTACGAGCAGTACTTC
few	TRBJ2-1	.	TRBV6-1	CASSDYSSYNEQFF	TGTGCCAGCAGCGACTACAGCTCCTACAATGAGCAGTTCTTC
.	TRBJ2-1	.	TRBV6-5	CASSSTRHRRSYNEQFF	TGTGCCAGCAGTTCCACAAGACACCGGAGGTCCTACAATGAGCAGTTCTTC
.	TRBJ2-3	TRBD2	TRBV12-3/TRBV12-4	CASRTTSQPSGDF	TGTGCCAGCAGGACTACCAGCCAGCCGAGCGGGGATTTT
many	TRBJ2-5	.	TRBV12-3/TRBV12-4	CASQGFQETQYF	TGTGCCTCGCAAGGGTTCCAAGAGACCCAGTACTTC
.	TRBJ1-6	.	TRBV9	CASSPQGGALNSPLHF	TGTGCCAGCAGCCCCCAGGGAGGGGCTCTCAATTCACCCCTCCACTTT
.	TRBJ2-1	TRBD2	TRBV5-1	CASGLADSNEQFF	TGCGCCAGCGGGCTAGCGGATTCGAATGAGCAGTTCTTC
few	TRBJ2-6	.	TRBV7-2	CAIPRSGANVLTF	TGTGCCATCCCCAGGTCTGGGGCCAACGTCCTGACTTTC
few	TRBJ2-4	.	TRBV2	CASSRDGTNIQYF	TGTGCCAGCAGTAGAGACGGTACAAACATTCAGTACTTC
few	TRBJ1-5	.	TRBV19	CASSMRANQPQHF	TGTGCCAGTAGTATGAGGGCCAATCAGCCCCAGCATTTT
.	TRBJ2-3	.	TRBV12-3/TRBV12-4	CASSWGVRNTDTQYF	TGTGCCAGCAGTTGGGGAGTACGCAACACAGATACGCAGTATTTT
.	TRBJ2-1	.	TRBV6-5	CASSSSDGQGYNEQFF	TGTGCCAGCAGTTCTTCCGATGGGCAGGGATACAATGAGCAGTTCTTC
.	TRBJ2-1	TRBD2	TRBV4-1	CASSQEASGNYNEQFF	TGCGCCAGCAGCCAAGAAGCTAGCGGGAACTACAATGAGCAGTTCTTC
.	TRBJ2-1	TRBD2	TRBV11-2	CASSLLAGEASSYNEQFF	TGTGCCAGCAGCTTACTAGCGGGAGAAGCTAGCTCCTACAATGAGCAGTTCTTC
many	TRBJ1-1	.	TRBV4-3	CASSQSIRTGNTEAFF	TGCGCCAGCAGCCAGTCTATCAGGACGGGGAACACTGAAGCTTTCTTT
few	TRBJ2-7	TRBD2	TRBV20-1	CSATSLAGVSYEQYF	TGCAGTGCAACTTCACTAGCGGGAGTGTCCTACGAGCAGTACTTC
few	TRBJ2-3	.	TRBV12-3/TRBV12-4	CASSFLADGAVTDTQYF	TGTGCCAGCAGTTTTTTGGCGGACGGAGCCGTCACAGATACGCAGTATTTT
few	TRBJ1-2	.	TRBV5-6	CASSFRGSDGYTF	TGTGCCAGCAGCTTTAGGGGTTCCGATGGCTACACCTTC
few	TRBJ1-1	.	TRBV9	CASSPYSGTEAFF	TGTGCCAGCAGCCCGTACAGTGGCACTGAAGCTTTCTTT
.	TRBJ2-7	.	TRBV20-1	CSARDIGGGGYEQYF	TGCAGTGCTAGAGATATAGGGGGAGGGGGTTACGAGCAGTACTTC
.	TRBJ2-3	TRBD2	TRBV30	CAWAAGGTDTQYF	TGTGCCTGGGCTGCGGGAGGGACAGATACGCAGTATTTT
.	TRBJ2-1	TRBD2	TRBV15	CATSRDLGLVNEQFF	TGTGCCACCAGCAGAGATCTGGGACTAGTCAATGAGCAGTTCTTC
many	TRBJ2-7	.	TRBV7-9	CASSWGKGYEQYF	TGTGCCAGCAGCTGGGGGAAAGGCTACGAGCAGTACTTC
few	TRBJ2-3	.	TRBV7-6	CASSPQKSYDTQYF	TGTGCCAGCAGCCCCCAAAAGTCCTACGATACGCAGTATTTT